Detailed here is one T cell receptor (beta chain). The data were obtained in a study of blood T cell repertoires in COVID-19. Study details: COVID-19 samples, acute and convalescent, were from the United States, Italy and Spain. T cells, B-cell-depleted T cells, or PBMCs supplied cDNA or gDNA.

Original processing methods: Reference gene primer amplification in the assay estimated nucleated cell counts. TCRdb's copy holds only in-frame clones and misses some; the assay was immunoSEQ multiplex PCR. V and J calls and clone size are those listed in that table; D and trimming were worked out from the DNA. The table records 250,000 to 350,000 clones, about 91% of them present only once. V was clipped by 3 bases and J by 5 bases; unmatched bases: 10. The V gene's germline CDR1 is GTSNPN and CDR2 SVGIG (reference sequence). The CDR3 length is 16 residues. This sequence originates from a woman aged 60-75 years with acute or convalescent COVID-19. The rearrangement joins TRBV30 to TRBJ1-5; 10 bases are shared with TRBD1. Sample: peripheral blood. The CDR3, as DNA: TGTGCCTGGAGGCCCGCCGGGACAGGGGCCCATCAGCCCCAGCATTTT. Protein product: CAWRPAGTGAHQPQHF. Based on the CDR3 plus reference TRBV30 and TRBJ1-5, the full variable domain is SQTIHQWPATLVQPVGSPLSLECTVEGTSNPNLYWYRQAAGRGLQLLFYSVGIGQISSEVPQNLSASRPQDRQFILSSKKLLLSDSGFYLCAWRPAGTGAHQPQHFGDGTRLSIL.